A selection of T cell receptor beta chains follows, all from one sample in a study of CXCR3-negative and CXCR3-positive naive CD8 T cells. TCRdb re-called the 5' RACE reads; every CDR3 protein appears as one record, without DNA. The table for this sample gives 130,000 to 150,000 distinct CDR3 sequences. The sample taken for sequencing was naive CXCR3+ CD8+ T cells from blood. All receptors derive from a human donor in good health. Some clones in this sample may be carry-over from other donors' samples. Each CDR3 is given with its conserved first and last residue. Each record gives: J gene, V gene, CDR3 protein.

>TRBJ1-4|TRBV7-2
CASSVVGGSNEKLFF
>TRBJ1-5|TRBV30
CAWSVPYDNQPQHF
>TRBJ1-1|TRBV7-9
CASSLGLGRGGEAFF
>TRBJ2-1|TRBV7-6
CASTLGGQGNYEQFF
>TRBJ2-1|TRBV20-1
CSASTQREAYEVDNEQFF
>TRBJ1-2|TRBV7-9
CASSLVGELIYGYTF
>TRBJ2-1|TRBV11-2
CASSWVSGGNEQFF
>TRBJ2-7|TRBV20-1
CSARAPLTSGRTHEQYF
>TRBJ2-7|TRBV7-8
CASSSTRDRGYEQYF
>TRBJ2-7|TRBV20-1
CSAKKAAGAYEQYF
>TRBJ1-2|TRBV29-1
CSVVGQISNYGYTF
>TRBJ2-7|TRBV29-1
CSVDLGEGYERYF
>TRBJ2-7|TRBV6-2/TRBV6-3
CASSETGRYEQYF
>TRBJ2-7|TRBV2
CASRPEAGDPYEQYF
>TRBJ2-3|TRBV6-2/TRBV6-3
CASSYSLAESTQYF
>TRBJ2-1|TRBV29-1
CSVKTGNYNEQFF
>TRBJ2-7|TRBV12-3/TRBV12-4
CASSGPSYEQYF
>TRBJ2-1|TRBV12-3/TRBV12-4
CASSLVGSYNEQFF
>TRBJ2-2|TRBV29-1
CSVVPSGSGTGELFF
>TRBJ1-2|TRBV27
CASSPTGTNYGYTF